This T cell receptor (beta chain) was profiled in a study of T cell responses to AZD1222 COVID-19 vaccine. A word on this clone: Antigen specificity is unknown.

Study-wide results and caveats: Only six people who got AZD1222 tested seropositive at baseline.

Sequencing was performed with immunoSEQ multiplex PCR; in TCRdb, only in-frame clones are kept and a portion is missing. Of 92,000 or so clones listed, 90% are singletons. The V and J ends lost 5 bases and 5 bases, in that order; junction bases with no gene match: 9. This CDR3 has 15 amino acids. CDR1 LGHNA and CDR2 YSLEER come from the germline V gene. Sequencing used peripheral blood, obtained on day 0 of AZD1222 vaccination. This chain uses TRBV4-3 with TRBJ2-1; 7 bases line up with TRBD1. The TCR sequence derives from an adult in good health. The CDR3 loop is CASSTDREVNNEQFF. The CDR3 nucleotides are TGCGCCAGCAGCACCGACAGGGAAGTCAACAATGAGCAGTTCTTC.